The 22 T cell receptor beta chains reported below all come from one sample, sequenced in a study of long-term antiretroviral therapy in people with HIV. The assay, immunoSEQ v3.0, was run at survey level. The data were produced by immunoSEQ multiplex PCR, yet TCRdb's version contains in-frame clones alone and is incomplete. Altogether some 28,000 clones are present, just over 85% being singletons, with the ten largest covering roughly 5%. The sequencing here drew on unsorted PBMCs, taken 0.8 years after starting antiretroviral therapy. All receptors derive from a woman aged 25-40 years with HIV.

This sequence joins TRBV6-4 and TRBJ2-3; 14 bases are a match to TRBD2. The CDR3 totals 19 residues. V was pared by 4 bases and J by 2 bases, with 11 bases of the junction left unmatched. The V gene's germline CDR1 is MRHNA and CDR2 SNTAGT. The CDR3 nucleotides are TGTGCCAGCAGTGCCGGACTAGCGGGGGGTTCACCACCCACAGATACGCAGTATTTT. Translated: CASSAGLAGGSPPTDTQYF.

This clone has a single count. The V call is TRBV11-2, the J call TRBJ1-3, with D possibly TRBD1 on 5 matching bases. The CDR3 has 15 residues. CDR1 and CDR2 from the germline V gene are SGHAT and FQNNGV. V shed 5 bases and J shed 0 bases, with 11 bases lying between them. The CDR3 bases are TGTGCCAGCAGCAGGGACTGGATCTCTGGAAACACCATATATTTT. Its protein product is CASSRDWISGNTIYF.

The gene calls are TRBV29-1 and TRBJ1-6, with no clear D. CDR3 length equals 15 residues. The germline V gene encodes CDR1 SQVTM and CDR2 ANQGSEA. Trimming removed 7 bases at V and 1 base at J, with 14 bases between. CDR3 DNA sequence: TGCAGCGCCTTGGAGGGTGGGTCCTATAATTCACCCCTCCACTTT. Amino acid sequence: CSALEGGSYNSPLHF. Looking up the rest from reference TRBV29-1 and TRBJ1-6 gives the full variable domain: SAVISQKPSRDICQRGTSLTIQCQVDSQVTMMFWYRQQPGQSLTLIATANQGSEATYESGFVIDKFPISRPNLTFSTLTVSNMSPEDSSIYLCSALEGGSYNSPLHFGNGTRLTVT.

The V call is TRBV7-3, the J call TRBJ1-1, with TRBD1 as a possible D gene (5 bases). CDR3 size: 16 residues. V lost 1 base and J lost 4, with 16 bases in between. In germline, CDR1 is SGHTA, CDR2 FQGTGA. CDR3 nucleotides: TGTGCCAGCAGCTTAATAGGGATGGGGGGAGGCACTGAAGCTTTCTTT. Encoded protein: CASSLIGMGGGTEAFF.

This chain uses TRBV18 with TRBJ2-1; TRBD1 aligns across 9 bases. The V and J ends lost 2 bases and 2 bases, in that order; junction bases with no gene match: 7. Germline lookup yields CDR1 KGHSH and CDR2 LQKENI. This CDR3 has 17 residues. This CDR3 reads CASSPYGGTGTYNEQFF. In DNA, the CDR3 is TGTGCCAGCTCACCATACGGGGGGACAGGGACCTACAATGAGCAGTTCTTC. The full variable domain, completed using reference TRBV18 and TRBJ2-1, is NAGVMQNPRHLVRRRGQEARLRCSPMKGHSHVYWYRQLPEEGLKFMVYLQKENIIDESGMPKERFSAEFPKEGPSILRIQQVVRGDSAAYFCASSPYGGTGTYNEQFFGPGTRLTVL.

V usage is TRBV5-1 and J usage is TRBJ2-1, with 7 bases identical to TRBD1. Per germline, CDR1 SGHRS and CDR2 YFSETQ. The V segment lost 2 bases and the J segment 6 bases; nucleotides outside the gene matches: 8. This CDR3 has 15 amino acids. The CDR3 region has the DNA TGCGCCAGCAGCTTTTCGGGACAGTCATTCAATGAGCAGTTCTTC. It yields the protein CASSFSGQSFNEQFF.

V usage is TRBV5-1 and J usage is TRBJ2-3; 8 positions match TRBD2. The length of the CDR3 is 14 residues. V shed 7 bases, J shed 4 bases, and the junction held 8 bases outside the gene matches. In germline, CDR1 is SGHRS, CDR2 YFSETQ. In nucleotides, the CDR3 is TGCGCCAGCGCCTTCGGGGGGGCCGCAGATACGCAGTATTTT. Protein: CASAFGGAADTQYF.

The chain recombines TRBV9 with TRBJ2-3; D is possibly TRBD1 (5 bases). In germline, CDR1 is SGDLS, CDR2 YYNGEE. The V gene lost 0 bases and the J gene lost 6 bases, with 8 bases spanning the gap. This CDR3 contains 13 residues. The CDR3 DNA reads TGTGCCAGCAGCGTAGCTCCAGGGGATACGCAGTATTTT. Translation: CASSVAPGDTQYF.

The chain is built from TRBV7-9 and TRBJ1-1; D not certain. From germline, CDR1 is SEHNR and CDR2 FQNEAQ (reference sequence). With 5 bases removed from V and 4 bases from J, the gap between germline ends came to 17 bases. The CDR3 has 15 amino acids. CDR3 DNA sequence: TGTGCCAGCAGCGATATCTGGGGTGCAGGCACTGAAGCTTTCTTT. The encoded protein is CASSDIWGAGTEAFF.

The chain has TRBV30 and TRBJ2-3, with TRBD2 matching over 11 bases. Unmatched junction bases numbered 6, after V lost 2 bases and J lost 5 bases. This CDR3 is 15 amino acids long. Germline CDR1 reads GTSNPN; CDR2 reads SVGIG (reference sequence). CDR3 bases: TGTGCCTGGAGTTTCCTAGCGGGGGGTGGAGATACGCAGTATTTT. Translating it yields CAWSFLAGGGDTQYF.

This clone showed up just once. This sequence joins TRBV15 and TRBJ2-5; the D is unclear. The CDR3 is 14 residues long. CDR1 and CDR2 from the germline V gene are LNHNV and YYDKDF (reference sequence). V lost 0 bases and J 2 bases, leaving 7 bases between the germline ends. As DNA, the CDR3 is TGTGCCACCAGCAGAGATCTGGTGCAAGAGACCCAGTACTTC. It specifies CATSRDLVQETQYF.

V gene TRBV5-1 combines with J gene TRBJ1-1; perhaps TRBD1 as D (5 bases). This CDR3 has 16 residues. The V and J ends lost 0 bases and 1 base respectively, with 13 bases between them. Germline V gene data show CDR1 as SGHRS and CDR2 as YFSETQ. The CDR3, as DNA: TGCGCCAGCAGCTTGGCCGAGGGGAAGGGGAACACTGAAGCTTTCTTT. It codes for CASSLAEGKGNTEAFF.

This chain uses TRBV2 with TRBJ1-1; D remains unclear. From germline, CDR1 is SNHLY and CDR2 FYNNEI. The CDR3 extends over 13 amino acids. V was trimmed by 3 bases and J by 0 bases, leaving 5 bases between them. In DNA form, the CDR3 reads TGTGCCAGCAGTGAGGTGGTGAACACTGAAGCTTTCTTT. Amino acid sequence: CASSEVVNTEAFF.

The V call is TRBV30, the J call TRBJ1-2; D is possibly TRBD1 (5 bases). Germline CDR1 and CDR2: GTSNPN and SVGIG (reference sequence). This CDR3 has 13 amino acids. Trimming removed 0 bases at V and 3 bases at J, with 8 bases between. The CDR3: CAWSVQAHYGYTF. CDR3 coding DNA: TGTGCCTGGAGTGTACAGGCTCACTATGGCTACACCTTC.

V usage is TRBV5-1 and J usage is TRBJ1-2; perhaps TRBD1 as D (6 bases). This CDR3 has 13 residues. V was cut by 2 bases and J by 7 bases, with 12 bases left in between. CDR1 and CDR2 (germline): SGHRS, YFSETQ. In DNA form, the CDR3 reads TGCGCCAGCAGCTTTGGGGGGCTCCTTGGCTACACCTTC. It specifies CASSFGGLLGYTF.

V is TRBV14 and J is TRBJ1-1, with 8 bases that match TRBD1. CDR1 is SGHDN, CDR2 FVKESK, per germline. The V gene end was trimmed by 1 base and the J gene end by 9 bases; junction bases not matched to a gene: 7. The CDR3 is made up of 14 amino acids. The CDR3 is CASSQGQGWVKAFF. In nucleotides, the CDR3 is TGTGCCAGCAGCCAAGGACAGGGGTGGGTGAAAGCTTTCTTT.

The J gene is TRBJ2-2, the V gene TRBV10-3, with no clear D. This CDR3 spans 12 amino acids. The V gene lost 2 bases and the J gene lost 6 bases, with 4 bases spanning the gap. Germline CDR1 reads ENHRY; CDR2 reads SYGVKD. This chain's CDR3 is CAISEMSGELFF. For the CDR3, the DNA is TGTGCCATCAGTGAGATGTCCGGGGAGCTGTTTTTT.

This clone was observed once. This sequence joins TRBV6-1 and TRBJ2-3; D remains unclear. This CDR3 has 14 amino acids. The ends were cut back, 11 bases at V and 2 bases at J, with 17 bases in the middle. In germline, CDR1 is MNHNS, CDR2 SASEGT. In DNA, the CDR3 is TGTGCCGTCCTATCGCCCGGGTACACAGATACGCAGTATTTT. This gives the protein CAVLSPGYTDTQYF.

This clone has only one observation. This chain connects TRBV5-4 to TRBJ2-3, with D tentatively TRBD2 (5 bases). Looked up from germline, CDR1 is SGHNT and CDR2 is YYREEE (reference sequence). Trimming shortened V by 0 bases and J by 4 bases, and 15 bases separated the two germline ends. The CDR3 runs 16 residues. The CDR3 DNA is TGTGCCAGCAGCTTGGGGCGGGTGGGTAGCGCAGATACGCAGTATTTT. It yields the protein CASSLGRVGSADTQYF. Complete variable domain (other parts from reference TRBV5-4 and TRBJ2-3): ETGVTQSPTHLIKTRGQQVTLRCSSQSGHNTVSWYQQALGQGPQFIFQYYREEENGRGNFPPRFSGLQFPNYSSELNVNALELDDSALYLCASSLGRVGSADTQYFGPGTRLTVL.

The gene calls are TRBV10-3 and TRBJ2-2; D unclear. Per the germline V gene, CDR1 is ENHRY and CDR2 is SYGVKD. V lost 5 bases to trimming and J lost 0 bases, with 4 bases between them. The length of the CDR3 is 13 residues. The CDR3 is CAISLANTGELFF. The CDR3, as DNA: TGTGCCATCAGTCTGGCGAACACCGGGGAGCTGTTTTTT.

The rearrangement joins TRBV5-6 to TRBJ1-2, with a weak D call TRBD1 (6 bases). Trimming shortened V by 5 bases and J by 4 bases, and 12 bases separated the two germline ends. Germline CDR1 SGHDT, CDR2 YYEEEE. The CDR3 spans 13 residues. CDR3 sequence reads: CASSTTGFYGYTF. CDR3 in DNA: TGTGCCAGCAGTACGACAGGCTTCTATGGCTACACCTTC.

The V gene is TRBV7-8, the J gene TRBJ2-1, with D unclear. The CDR3 is 17 amino acids. The V end lost 5 bases, the J end lost 1 base, and 18 bases lay between the germline ends. In germline, CDR1 is SGHVS, CDR2 FQNEAQ. DNA of the CDR3: TGTGCCAGCAGCCCCTCATCGTTCCTAGGATCCTACAATGAGCAGTTCTTC. This sequence encodes CASSPSSFLGSYNEQFF.